The present T cell receptor beta chain was sequenced within a study of blood T cell repertoires in COVID-19 (dated by TCRdb to between 2020 and 2021). Regarding the study in general: Samples covering the acute and convalescent phases of COVID-19 were provided by collaborators in the United States, Italy and Spain. The prospective study material was composed of cDNA or gDNA derived from T cells, B-cell-depleted T cells, or PBMCs. Subjects who had been exposed to COVID-19, were actively infected with it, or had recovered from it provided the deeply sampled blood TCRbeta repertoires that made up the dataset. A freely available public database, intended as a resource for researchers studying the immune response to SARS-CoV-2, is where the repertoires were released. Samples came from the ongoing ImmuneRACE study (first 160 participants) plus 1,254 subjects from 6 global collaborators. A de-identified subject ID, COVID-19 status, age in years and sex were almost always included in the sample metadata. Where available, HLA class I and class II types were obtained from metadata supplied by the sample provider rather than from assay-based typing.

What the authors observed across the whole study: The amount of clinical and demographic metadata varied by source and participant and was provided uncurated.

TCRbeta CDR3 regions were amplified from genomic DNA using the immunoSEQ Assay, a bias-controlled multiplex PCR. As for the original processing: The number of nucleated cells in each sample was estimated by amplification of reference gene primers within the assay. To quantify the absolute abundance of each unique TCRbeta CDR3 rearrangement, sequence reads were collapsed and filtered. Productive Simpson clonality was computed per sample as the square root of Simpson's diversity index over productive rearrangements. TCRdb carries this immuneACCESS record with in-frame sequences only. Its versions omit some clonotypes, under half of them owing to an unresolved V gene in the studies checked, with the rest unexplained. The V and J calls and clone size are taken from that table; D and trimming were inferred from the DNA. The sample data list 70,000 or so clones, and roughly 79% of these were observed just once. The ten largest clones add up to over 20% of the sample.

The collaborating institutions used their own protocols to collect whole blood in K2EDTA tubes. For TCRbeta analysis, collaborators shipped samples as frozen whole blood, isolated PBMCs, or DNA extracted from either of those sample types. Taken from cysteine to phenylalanine, the CDR3 has 16 residues. Only the CDR3 region is kept as DNA, spanning 48 bases read in frame from base 1. Via the germline V gene, CDR1 is KGHDR and CDR2 SFDVKD. Trimming at the junction amounts to 2 bases on V and 7 bases on J, and the germline ends lie 19 bases apart. In the case of this clone: Its recognized antigen is unknown. Per-base qualities were not stored, and no clone one base away is much larger.

This receptor chain uses TRBV24-1 and TRBJ1-2; a weak D assignment points to TRBD1 (5 bases agree). Sequencing was carried out using peripheral blood. This receptor was taken from a man aged 70 or older with acute or convalescent COVID-19. The CDR3 protein: CATSDSSTGSIVGYTF. The nucleotide sequence is given as TGTGCCACCAGTGATTCCTCAACAGGCTCAATCGTTGGCTACACCTTC.